The subject of this entry is one T cell receptor (beta chain). The trim removed 3 bases at V and 5 bases at J, leaving 9 bases unmatched. The germline V gene encodes CDR1 SGHTS and CDR2 YDEGEE. The CDR3 is made up of 17 amino acids. The sample belongs to a study of blood T cell repertoires in COVID-19. The repertoire was sequenced with immunoSEQ multiplex PCR; TCRdb's copy has only in-frame clones and lacks some. The sample lists about 320,000 clones, around 92% occurring once. The receptor was derived from a man aged 18 to 30 who had recovered from COVID-19. The sample was peripheral blood. The J gene is TRBJ1-6, the V gene TRBV5-8; 9 nucleotides align to TRBD1. CDR3 loop: CASSSGTGTIDNSPLHF. DNA for the CDR3: TGTGCCAGCAGCTCCGGGACAGGGACGATTGATAATTCACCCCTCCACTTT.